The rows below give T cell receptor beta chains drawn from one sample of a study of T cells in Graves' hyperthyroidism and ophthalmopathy. TCRdb called the multiplex PCR reads again in MiXCR, with one record for every CDR3 protein. The sample includes about 180,000 distinct CDR3 sequences, around 8.9% seen only once; the top ten take less than 25%. The sample was blood. These receptors all come from a woman aged 18-29 years with Graves' hyperthyroidism that later progressed to Graves' ophthalmopathy. Both conserved end residues are part of each CDR3. A D gene is named only where the DNA matches it firmly.

TRBV4-1	NA	TRBJ1-1	CASSAHPGRATEAFF
TRBV3-1	TRBD1	TRBJ1-3	CASSQFGTGFSSGNTIYF
TRBV10-3	NA	TRBJ1-1	CAINAGGPDTEAFF
TRBV7-8	NA	TRBJ2-4	CASSLSGTRAGNIQYF
TRBV5-5	TRBD1	TRBJ1-6	CASSLVGTENSPLHF
TRBV19	TRBD1	TRBJ1-5	CASSKRQGQGHQPQHF
TRBV9	NA	TRBJ2-3	CASSVEPGELADTQYF
TRBV30	TRBD2	TRBJ2-5	CAWTSGGETQYF
TRBV7-3	TRBD2	TRBJ2-1	CASSPVAGGFRTAYNEQFF
TRBV5-5	TRBD2	TRBJ2-1	CASSGTSGRGGFYNEQFF
TRBV14	TRBD2	TRBJ2-1	CASSQDLLAGAKGEQFF
TRBV2	NA	TRBJ2-7	CASSTSYEQYF
TRBV15	NA	TRBJ1-1	CATSRSTVNTEAFF
TRBV6-1	TRBD2	TRBJ2-7	CASSNTGTSVEQYF
TRBV5-6	TRBD2	TRBJ2-3	CASSLLAGNTDTQYF